Described below is a single TCR beta chain sequence and its context. This sample is part of a study of blood T cell repertoires in COVID-19. Germline V gives CDR1 MRHNA, CDR2 SNTAGT. The CDR3 is 15 amino acids. J was trimmed by 4 bases and V by 0 bases; bases with no gene match: 1. Clones were read by immunoSEQ multiplex PCR, and TCRdb kept only the in-frame ones, dropping some. The table shows approximately 200,000 clones, with approximately 84% occurring only once. The sequence was collected from a man in his forties or fifties who had recovered from COVID-19. The rearrangement joins TRBV6-4 to TRBJ2-3, with 10 bases that match TRBD2. The sample consisted of PBMCs or T cells enriched from blood (not recorded which). The CDR3: CASSDSGTSADTQYF. Written as DNA, the CDR3 is TGTGCCAGCAGTGACTCGGGGACTAGCGCAGATACGCAGTATTTT.